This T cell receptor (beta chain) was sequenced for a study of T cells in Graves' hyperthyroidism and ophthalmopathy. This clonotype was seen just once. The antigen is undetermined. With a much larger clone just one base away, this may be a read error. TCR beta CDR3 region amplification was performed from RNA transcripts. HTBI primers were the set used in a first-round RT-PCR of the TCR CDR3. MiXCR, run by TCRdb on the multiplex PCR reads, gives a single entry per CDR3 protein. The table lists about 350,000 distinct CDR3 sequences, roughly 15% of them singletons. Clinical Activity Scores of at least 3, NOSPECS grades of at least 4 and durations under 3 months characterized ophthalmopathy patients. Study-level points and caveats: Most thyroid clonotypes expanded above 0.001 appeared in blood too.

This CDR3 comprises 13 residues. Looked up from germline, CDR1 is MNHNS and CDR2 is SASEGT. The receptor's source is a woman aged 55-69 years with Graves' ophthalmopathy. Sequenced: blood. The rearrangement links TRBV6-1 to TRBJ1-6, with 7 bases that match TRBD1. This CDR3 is CAGSHRGDSPLHF. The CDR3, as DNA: TGTGCCGGCAGTCACAGGGGTGATTCACCCCTCCACTTT.